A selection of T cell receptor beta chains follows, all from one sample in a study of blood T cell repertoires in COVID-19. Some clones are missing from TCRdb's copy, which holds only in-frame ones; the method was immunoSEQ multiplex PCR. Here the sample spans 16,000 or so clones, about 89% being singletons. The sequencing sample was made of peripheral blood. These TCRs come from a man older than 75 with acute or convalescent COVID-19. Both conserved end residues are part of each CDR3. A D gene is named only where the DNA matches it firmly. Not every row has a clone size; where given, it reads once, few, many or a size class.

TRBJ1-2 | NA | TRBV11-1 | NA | TGTGCCAGCAGCCCCGCGGGACTCCATGGCTACACCTTC | CASSPAGLHGYTF
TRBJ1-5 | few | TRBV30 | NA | TGTGCCTGGAGCACCGGGAGGGATCAGCCCCAGCATTTT | CAWSTGRDQPQHF
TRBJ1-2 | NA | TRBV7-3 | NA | TGTGCCAGCAGCGGACAAAAGGGTGGCTACACCTTC | CASSGQKGGYTF
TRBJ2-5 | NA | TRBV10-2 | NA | TGCGCCAGCAGTGAGTCGGGCGAGACCCAGTACTTC | CASSESGETQYF
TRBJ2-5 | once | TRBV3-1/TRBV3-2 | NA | TGTGCCAGCAGCTTGCGAGGGATGGAGACCCAGTACTTC | CASSLRGMETQYF
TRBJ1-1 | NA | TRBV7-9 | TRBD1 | TGTGCCAGCAGCTTAGGGGACAGGGGCAAAGCTTTCTTT | CASSLGDRGKAFF
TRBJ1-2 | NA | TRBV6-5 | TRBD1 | TGTGCCAGCAGGCCAGGGGACAGGGTCAGGGGCTACACCTTC | CASRPGDRVRGYTF
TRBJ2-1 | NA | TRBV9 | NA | TGTGCCAGCAGCTTTTCGGGACTTCGGGGTGAGCAGTTCTTC | CASSFSGLRGEQFF
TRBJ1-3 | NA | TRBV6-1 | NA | TGTGCCAGCAGTGAATCTCATAGCTCTGGAAACACCATATATTTT | CASSESHSSGNTIYF
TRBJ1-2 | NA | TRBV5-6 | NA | TGTGCCAGCAGCTTGGCCGACAGGCTATATGGCTACACCTTC | CASSLADRLYGYTF
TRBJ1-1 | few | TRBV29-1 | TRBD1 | TGCAGCGTTGAGGGACAGGGACGGGGGACTGAAGCTTTCTTT | CSVEGQGRGTEAFF
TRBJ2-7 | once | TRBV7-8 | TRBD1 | TGTGCCAGCTCCCCTCCCGGGACAGGGTGGTACGAGCAGTACTTC | CASSPPGTGWYEQYF
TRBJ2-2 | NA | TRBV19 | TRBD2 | TGTGCCAGTAGTTCTATAGCGGGAGGGCCTCCCGGGGAGCTGTTTTTT | CASSSIAGGPPGELFF
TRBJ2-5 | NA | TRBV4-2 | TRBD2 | TGTGCCAGCAGCCAAGATGGACTAGCGGGCGAGACCCAGTACTTC | CASSQDGLAGETQYF
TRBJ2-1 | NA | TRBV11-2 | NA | TGTGCCAGCAGGGGAGGACTGAGCTCCTACAATGAGCAGTTCTTC | CASRGGLSSYNEQFF
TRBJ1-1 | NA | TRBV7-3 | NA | TGTGCCAGCAGCTTAAGTGTAGGGGGGGTGAACACTGAAGCTTTCTTT | CASSLSVGGVNTEAFF
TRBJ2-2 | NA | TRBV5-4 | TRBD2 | TGTGCCAGCAGCTTGGCTGGGACTAGCGGGAACACCGGGGAGCTGTTTTTT | CASSLAGTSGNTGELFF
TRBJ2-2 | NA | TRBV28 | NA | TGTGCCAGCAGTTTACCGGAGCGGGAGCTGTTTTTT | CASSLPERELFF
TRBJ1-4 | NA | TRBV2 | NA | TGTGCCAGCAGTGAAAGGACAGTCGCTAATGAAAAACTGTTTTTT | CASSERTVANEKLFF
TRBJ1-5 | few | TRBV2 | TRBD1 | TGTGCCAGCAGTGATTTCACCGGGACAGGGGTAGGCAATCAGCCCCAGCATTTT | CASSDFTGTGVGNQPQHF
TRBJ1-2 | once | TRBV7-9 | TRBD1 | TGTGCCAGCAGCTCGAGACAGGGGAGCTACACCTTC | CASSSRQGSYTF
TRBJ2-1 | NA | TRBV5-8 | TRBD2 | TGTGCCAGCAGCCCGAGCGGGGGGCCCCACAATGAGCAGTTCTTC | CASSPSGGPHNEQFF